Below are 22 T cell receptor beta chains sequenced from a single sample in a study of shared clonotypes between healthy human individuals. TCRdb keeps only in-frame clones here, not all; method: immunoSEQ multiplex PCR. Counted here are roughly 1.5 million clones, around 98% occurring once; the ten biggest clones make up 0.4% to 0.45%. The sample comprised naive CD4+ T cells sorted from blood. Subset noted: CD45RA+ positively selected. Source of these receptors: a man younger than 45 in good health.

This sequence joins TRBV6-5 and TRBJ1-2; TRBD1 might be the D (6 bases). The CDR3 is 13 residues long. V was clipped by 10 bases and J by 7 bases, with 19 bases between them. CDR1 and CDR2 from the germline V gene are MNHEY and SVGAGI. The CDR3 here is CATGLQGARGYTF. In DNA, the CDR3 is TGTGCCACCGGTCTACAGGGCGCGCGTGGCTACACCTTC.

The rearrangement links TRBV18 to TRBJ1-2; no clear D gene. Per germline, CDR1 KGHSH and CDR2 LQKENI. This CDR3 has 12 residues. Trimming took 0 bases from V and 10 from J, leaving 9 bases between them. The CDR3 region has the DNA TGTGCCAGCTCACCACCGGGCGGGCCCTACACCTTC. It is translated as CASSPPGGPYTF.

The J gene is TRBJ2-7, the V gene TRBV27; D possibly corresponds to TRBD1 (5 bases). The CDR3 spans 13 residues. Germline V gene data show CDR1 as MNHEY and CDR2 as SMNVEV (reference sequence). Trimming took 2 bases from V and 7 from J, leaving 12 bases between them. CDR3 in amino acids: CASSLEAPGEQYF. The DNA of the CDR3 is TGTGCCAGCAGTTTAGAGGCCCCAGGGGAGCAGTACTTC.

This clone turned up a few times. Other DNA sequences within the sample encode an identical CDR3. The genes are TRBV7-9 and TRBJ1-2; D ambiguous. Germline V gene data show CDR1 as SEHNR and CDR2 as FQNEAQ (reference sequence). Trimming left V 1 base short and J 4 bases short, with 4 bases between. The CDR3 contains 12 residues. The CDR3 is CASSLVGYGYTF. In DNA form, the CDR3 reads TGTGCCAGCAGCTTAGTGGGCTATGGCTACACCTTC. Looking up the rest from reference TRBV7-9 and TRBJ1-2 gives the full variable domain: DTGVSQNPRHKITKRGQNVTFRCDPISEHNRLYWYRQTLGQGPEFLTYFQNEAQLEKSRLLSDRFSAERPKGSFSTLEIQRTEQGDSAMYLCASSLVGYGYTFGSGTRLTVV.

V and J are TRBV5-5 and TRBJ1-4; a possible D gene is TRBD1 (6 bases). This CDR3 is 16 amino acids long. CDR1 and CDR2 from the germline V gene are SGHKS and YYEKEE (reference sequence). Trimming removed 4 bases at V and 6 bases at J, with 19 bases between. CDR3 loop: CASSPVTGLVDEKLFF. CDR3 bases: TGTGCCAGCAGCCCTGTCACAGGGTTGGTCGATGAAAAACTGTTTTTT.

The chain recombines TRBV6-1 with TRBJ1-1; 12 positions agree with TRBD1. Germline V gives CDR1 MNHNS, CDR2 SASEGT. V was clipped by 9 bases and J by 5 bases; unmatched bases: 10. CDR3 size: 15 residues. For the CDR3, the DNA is TGTGCCAGTGGGGACAGGGGGCGCGTGGGGACTGAAGCTTTCTTT. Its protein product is CASGDRGRVGTEAFF.

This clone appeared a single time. CDR3 amino acids: CATSRPGTGRYEQYF. In nucleotides, the CDR3 is TGTGCCACCAGCAGACCAGGGACAGGCAGGTACGAGCAGTACTTC. V usage is TRBV15 and J usage is TRBJ2-7; 8 bases are a match to TRBD1. Germline-derived CDR1 and CDR2 are LNHNV and YYDKDF (reference sequence). V dropped 2 bases and J dropped 4; count of bases not matched to a gene: 7. The CDR3 totals 15 residues. Full variable domain (outside the CDR3, taken from reference TRBV15 and TRBJ2-7): DAMVIQNPRYQVTQFGKPVTLSCSQTLNHNVMYWYQQKSSQAPKLLFHYYDKDFNNEADTPDNFQSRRPNTSFCFLDIRSPGLGDTAMYLCATSRPGTGRYEQYFGPGTRLTVT.

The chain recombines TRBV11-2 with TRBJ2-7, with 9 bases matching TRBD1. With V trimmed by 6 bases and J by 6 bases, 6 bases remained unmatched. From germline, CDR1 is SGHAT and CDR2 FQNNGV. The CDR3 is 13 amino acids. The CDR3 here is CASREQGAVEQYF. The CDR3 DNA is TGTGCCAGCAGGGAACAGGGGGCTGTCGAGCAGTACTTC.

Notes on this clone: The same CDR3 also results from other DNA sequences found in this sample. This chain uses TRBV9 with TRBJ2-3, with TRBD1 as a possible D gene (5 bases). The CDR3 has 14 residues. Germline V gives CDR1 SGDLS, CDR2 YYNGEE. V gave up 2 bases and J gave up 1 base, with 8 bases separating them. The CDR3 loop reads CASSVLQGTDTQYF. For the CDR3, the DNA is TGTGCCAGCAGCGTTTTACAGGGCACAGATACGCAGTATTTT.

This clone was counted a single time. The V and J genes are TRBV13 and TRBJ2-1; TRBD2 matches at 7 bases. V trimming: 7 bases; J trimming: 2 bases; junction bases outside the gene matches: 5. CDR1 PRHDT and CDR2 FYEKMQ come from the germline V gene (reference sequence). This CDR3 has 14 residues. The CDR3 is CASKGGFAYNEQFF. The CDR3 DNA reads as TGTGCCAGCAAGGGAGGGTTCGCCTACAATGAGCAGTTCTTC.

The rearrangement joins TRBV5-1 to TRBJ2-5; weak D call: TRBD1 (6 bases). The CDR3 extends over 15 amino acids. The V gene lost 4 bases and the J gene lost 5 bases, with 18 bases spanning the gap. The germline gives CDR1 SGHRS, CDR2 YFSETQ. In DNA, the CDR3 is TGCGCCAGCAGCAAACTTACGGGACATTCGGAGACCCAGTACTTC. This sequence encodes CASSKLTGHSETQYF.

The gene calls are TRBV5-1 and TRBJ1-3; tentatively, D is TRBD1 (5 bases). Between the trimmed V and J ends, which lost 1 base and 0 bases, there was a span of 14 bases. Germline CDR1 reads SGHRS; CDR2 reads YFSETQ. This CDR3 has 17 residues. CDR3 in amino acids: CASSLNAVGGSGNTIYF. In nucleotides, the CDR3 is TGCGCCAGCAGCTTGAACGCGGTGGGGGGCTCTGGAAACACCATATATTTT.

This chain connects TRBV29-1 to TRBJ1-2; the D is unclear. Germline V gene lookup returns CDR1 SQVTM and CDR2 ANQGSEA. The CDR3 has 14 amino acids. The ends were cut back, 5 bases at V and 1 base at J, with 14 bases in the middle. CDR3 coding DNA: TGCAGCGTTAGTGGGATCAATGGTAACTATGGCTACACCTTC. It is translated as CSVSGINGNYGYTF.

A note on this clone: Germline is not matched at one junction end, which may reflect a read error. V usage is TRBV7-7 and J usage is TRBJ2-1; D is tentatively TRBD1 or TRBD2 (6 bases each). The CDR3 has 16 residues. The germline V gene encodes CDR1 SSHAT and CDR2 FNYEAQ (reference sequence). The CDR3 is CASSLVVGGRRNEQFF. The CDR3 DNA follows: TGTGCTAGCAGCTTAGTTGTTGGGGGGCGTCGCAATGAGCAGTTCTTC.

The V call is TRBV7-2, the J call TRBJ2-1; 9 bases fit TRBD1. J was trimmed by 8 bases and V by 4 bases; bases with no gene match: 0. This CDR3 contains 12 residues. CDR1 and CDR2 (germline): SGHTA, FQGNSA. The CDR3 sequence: CASSYRGHEQFF. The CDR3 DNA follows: TGTGCCAGCAGCTACAGGGGGCATGAGCAGTTCTTC.

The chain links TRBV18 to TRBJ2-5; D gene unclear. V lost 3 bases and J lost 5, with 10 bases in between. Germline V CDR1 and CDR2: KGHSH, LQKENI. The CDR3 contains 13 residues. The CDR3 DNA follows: TGTGCCAGCTCACCCCACCCCCCCGAGACCCAGTACTTC. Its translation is CASSPHPPETQYF. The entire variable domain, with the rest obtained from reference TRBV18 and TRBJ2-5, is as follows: NAGVMQNPRHLVRRRGQEARLRCSPMKGHSHVYWYRQLPEEGLKFMVYLQKENIIDESGMPKERFSAEFPKEGPSILRIQQVVRGDSAAYFCASSPHPPETQYFGPGTRLLVL.

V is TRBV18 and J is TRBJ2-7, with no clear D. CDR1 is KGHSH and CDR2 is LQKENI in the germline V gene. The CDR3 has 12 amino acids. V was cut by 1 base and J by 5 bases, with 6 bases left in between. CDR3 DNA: TGTGCCAGCTCACCACTATTAGACGAGCAGTACTTC. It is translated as CASSPLLDEQYF.

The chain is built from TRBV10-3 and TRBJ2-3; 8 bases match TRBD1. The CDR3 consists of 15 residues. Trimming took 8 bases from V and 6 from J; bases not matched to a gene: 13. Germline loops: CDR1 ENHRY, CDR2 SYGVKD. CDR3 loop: CAIGGTGLPPDTQYF. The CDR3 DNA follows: TGTGCCATCGGGGGGACAGGCCTCCCTCCTGATACGCAGTATTTT.

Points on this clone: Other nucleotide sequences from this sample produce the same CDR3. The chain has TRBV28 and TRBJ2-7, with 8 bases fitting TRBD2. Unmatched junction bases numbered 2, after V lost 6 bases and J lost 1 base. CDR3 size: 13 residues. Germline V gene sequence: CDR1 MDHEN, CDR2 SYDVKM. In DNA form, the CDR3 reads TGTGCCAGCAGCAGCGGGAGTTCCTACGAGCAGTACTTC. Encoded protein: CASSSGSSYEQYF.

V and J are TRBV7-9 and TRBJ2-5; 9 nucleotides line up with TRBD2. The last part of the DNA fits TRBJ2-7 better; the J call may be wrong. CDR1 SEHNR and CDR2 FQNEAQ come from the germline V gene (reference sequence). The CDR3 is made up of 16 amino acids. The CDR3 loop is CASSHSLAGSGYEQYF. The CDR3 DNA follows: TGTGCCAGCAGCCATTCCCTAGCGGGATCGGGGTACGAGCAGTACTTC.

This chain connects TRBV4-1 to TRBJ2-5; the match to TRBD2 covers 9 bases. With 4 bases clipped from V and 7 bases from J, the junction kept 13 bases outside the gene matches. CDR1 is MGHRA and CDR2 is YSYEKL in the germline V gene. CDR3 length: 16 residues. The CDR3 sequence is CASSPSGASGTRTQYF. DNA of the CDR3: TGCGCCAGCAGCCCAAGTGGGGCTAGCGGGACTCGGACCCAGTACTTC.

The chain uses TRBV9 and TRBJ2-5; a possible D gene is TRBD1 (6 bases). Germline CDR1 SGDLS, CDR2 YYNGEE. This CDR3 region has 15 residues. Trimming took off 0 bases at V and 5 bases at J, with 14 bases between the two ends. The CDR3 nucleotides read TGTGCCAGCAGCGTAGAAACAGGGCAGGTCGAGACCCAGTACTTC. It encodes CASSVETGQVETQYF.